The 19 T cell receptor beta chains reported below all come from one sample, sequenced in a study of T cell clones after liver transplantation. Profiling relied on immunoSEQ multiplex PCR, and the TCRdb table lists in-frame clones only, not all of them. The table shows fewer than 65,000 clones, with 60% to 80% occurring only once. Sequencing used CD4+ T cells from blood, obtained at the 22-month timepoint. The receptors here all came from a human patient who received a liver transplant. These T cells may partly come from the graft donor.

The chain has TRBV18 and TRBJ2-3; D may be TRBD1 (5 bases). The germline CDR1 and CDR2 sequences are KGHSH and LQKENI. The CDR3 is 16 amino acids. Trimming stripped 4 bases from V and 4 bases from J, with 18 bases between. The DNA for the CDR3 is TGTGCCAGCTCACTACAAGGGGCTACCGCTTCAGATACGCAGTATTTT. Translating it yields CASSLQGATASDTQYF.

In its sample, this clone was seen once. This rearrangement joins TRBV27 to TRBJ2-6; 14 bases are a match to TRBD2. After removal of 5 bases from V and 2 bases from J, the junction contained 8 bases not matched to a gene. The germline V gene encodes CDR1 MNHEY and CDR2 SMNVEV (reference sequence). The CDR3 is made up of 19 amino acids. This CDR3 is CASSPPPTSGRAGANVLTF. In nucleotides, the CDR3 is TGTGCCAGCAGTCCGCCCCCGACTAGCGGGAGGGCTGGGGCCAACGTCCTGACTTTC.

The J gene is TRBJ1-2, the V gene TRBV28, with 7 bases lining up with TRBD1. The ends lost 4 bases at V and 4 bases at J; junction bases unmatched: 18. Germline CDR1 reads MDHEN; CDR2 reads SYDVKM. This CDR3 is built from 18 residues. The CDR3 here is CASSSRGLVRKNFYGYTF. Here the CDR3 DNA reads TGTGCCAGCAGTTCGAGGGGGCTGGTTCGTAAGAACTTCTATGGCTACACCTTC.

The genes are TRBV6-6 and TRBJ2-7; 7 bases match TRBD1. V gave up 4 bases and J gave up 4 bases; unmatched junction bases: 4. Germline CDR1 is MNHNY and CDR2 is SVGAGI (reference sequence). This CDR3 comprises 13 residues. Written as DNA, the CDR3 is TGTGCCAGCAGTTTGAAACAGGGGTACGAGCAGTACTTC. Amino acids: CASSLKQGYEQYF.

In this sample, this clone turned up a few times. The chain employs TRBV29-1 and TRBJ1-1; no clear D gene. The CDR3 runs 13 residues. Trimming removed 1 base at V and 4 bases at J, with 10 bases between. Germline V lookup: CDR1 SQVTM, CDR2 ANQGSEA. DNA of the CDR3: TGCAGCGTTGAAGTGGTGGGTACCACTGAAGCTTTCTTT. Protein sequence: CSVEVVGTTEAFF.

CDR3 sequence reads: CASSYAGVYGYTF. The CDR3 nucleotides are TGTGCCAGCAGTTACGCAGGGGTTTATGGCTACACCTTC. This chain uses TRBV6-5 with TRBJ1-2; the D gene is possibly TRBD1 (6 bases). The CDR3 extends over 13 amino acids. The germline CDR1 and CDR2 sequences are MNHEY and SVGAGI. Trimming stripped 2 bases from V and 5 bases from J, with 9 bases between.

V usage is TRBV6-5 and J usage is TRBJ2-7, with TRBD1 matching over 9 bases. Germline CDR1 and CDR2: MNHEY and SVGAGI. Unmatched junction bases numbered 1, after V lost 0 bases and J lost 4 bases. CDR3 size: 14 residues. Written as DNA, the CDR3 is TGTGCCAGCAGTTACTCCGGGACAGGGTACGAGCAGTACTTC. This gives the protein CASSYSGTGYEQYF.

The J gene is TRBJ1-6, the V gene TRBV28; D is undetermined. V was clipped by 5 bases and J by 9 bases, with 20 bases between them. Germline assignment: CDR1 MDHEN and CDR2 SYDVKM. The length of the CDR3 is 16 residues. CDR3 in amino acids: CASSLPSGANRSPLHF. In DNA form, the CDR3 reads TGTGCCAGCAGTCTCCCCTCGGGTGCGAACCGTTCACCCCTCCACTTT.

The J gene is TRBJ1-2, the V gene TRBV28; D gene uncertain. In germline, CDR1 is MDHEN, CDR2 SYDVKM. Trimming shortened V by 5 bases and J by 4 bases, and 8 bases separated the two germline ends. The CDR3 runs 12 residues. The CDR3 DNA reads as TGTGCCAGCAGTCTGGGCGGCTATGGCTACACCTTC. Translated, it gives CASSLGGYGYTF.

This clone was seen a handful of times. The V call is TRBV11-2, the J call TRBJ1-3, with 8 positions matching TRBD1. Trimming removed 3 bases from V and 0 bases from J; junction bases left unmatched: 4. This CDR3 has 16 residues. Germline CDR1 reads SGHAT; CDR2 reads FQNNGV. The DNA of the CDR3 is TGTGCCAGCAGCTTGGGACAGGTCAACTCTGGAAACACCATATATTTT. It yields the protein CASSLGQVNSGNTIYF.

The chain recombines TRBV9 with TRBJ1-4; D might be TRBD1 (5 bases). The V gene lost 4 bases and the J gene lost 5 bases, with 12 bases spanning the gap. The CDR3 consists of 14 residues. Germline V gives CDR1 SGDLS, CDR2 YYNGEE. CDR3 in DNA: TGTGCCAGCAGCAGGGACGCCGGGAATGAAAAACTGTTTTTT. Protein: CASSRDAGNEKLFF.

This chain connects TRBV6-5 to TRBJ1-2; possibly TRBD1 for D (5 bases). CDR1 is MNHEY and CDR2 is SVGAGI in the germline V gene. Trimming removed 5 bases at V and 8 bases at J, with 15 bases between. The CDR3 length is 13 residues. CDR3 region: CASSQGPGGGYTF. The CDR3 DNA follows: TGTGCCAGCAGTCAGGGACCTGGAGGCGGCTACACCTTC.

The rearrangement joins TRBV28 to TRBJ1-2, with D hard to call. There are 15 residues in the CDR3. The V end was cut by 9 bases, the J end by 2 bases, with 19 bases between. CDR1 and CDR2 from the germline V gene are MDHEN and SYDVKM. The CDR3 nucleotides are TGTGCCAGTTCCTCTGACGGGTTTCCAAACTATGGCTACACCTTC. It specifies CASSSDGFPNYGYTF.

This clone was seen only once. J is TRBJ2-7 and V is TRBV5-4, with TRBD1 matching over 8 bases. The CDR3 is 13 residues long. Per germline, CDR1 SGHNT and CDR2 YYREEE (reference sequence). Losses at the gene ends were 4 bases for V and 2 bases for J; bases not matched to a gene: 2. The CDR3 region is CASSPDRAYEQYF. CDR3 DNA: TGTGCCAGCAGCCCGGACAGGGCCTACGAGCAGTACTTC.

The chain employs TRBV7-9 and TRBJ1-1; D is undetermined. The CDR3 has 15 residues. CDR1 and CDR2 from the germline V gene are SEHNR and FQNEAQ (reference sequence). Deletions cut 5 bases from V and 2 bases from J, with 15 bases between. CDR3 region: CASSLGGSDNTEAFF. Written as DNA, the CDR3 is TGTGCCAGCAGCCTAGGTGGGTCAGATAACACTGAAGCTTTCTTT.

The chain links TRBV28 to TRBJ2-1; D perhaps matches TRBD1 (5 bases). V dropped 6 bases and J dropped 0 bases, with 15 bases sitting between them. The CDR3 loop spans 16 amino acids. In germline, CDR1 is MDHEN, CDR2 SYDVKM. The CDR3 spells CASSSSWGSSYNEQFF. Here the CDR3 DNA reads TGTGCCAGCAGCTCATCGTGGGGCAGCTCCTACAATGAGCAGTTCTTC.

This clone was observed a few times. The chain employs TRBV10-3 and TRBJ1-6, with D unclear. Looked up from germline, CDR1 is ENHRY and CDR2 is SYGVKD. The CDR3 extends over 13 amino acids. Trimming took 7 bases from V and 8 from J, leaving 12 bases between them. The CDR3 here is CAIKPEKDSPLHF. CDR3 nucleotides: TGTGCCATCAAACCAGAGAAGGATTCACCCCTCCACTTT.

A single count supports this clone. The chain has TRBV9 and TRBJ1-2; D remains ambiguous. Trimming removed 0 bases at V and 2 bases at J, with 5 bases between. The CDR3 is 13 residues long. Germline loops: CDR1 SGDLS, CDR2 YYNGEE. The CDR3 DNA is TGTGCCAGCAGCGTAGACAGCAACTATGGCTACACCTTC. It specifies CASSVDSNYGYTF. The full variable domain, rest sourced from reference TRBV9 and TRBJ1-2, is DSGVTQTPKHLITATGQRVTLRCSPRSGDLSVYWYQQSLDQGLQFLIQYYNGEERAKGNILERFSAQQFPDLHSELNLSSLELGDSALYFCASSVDSNYGYTFGSGTRLTVV.

The chain combines TRBV7-2 with TRBJ1-6, with 8 bases that match TRBD1. V lost 1 base, J lost 1 base, and 6 bases stayed unmatched. Germline assignment: CDR1 SGHTA and CDR2 FQGNSA. This CDR3 is built from 18 residues. CDR3 residues: CASSLGAGGISYNSPLHF. CDR3 DNA sequence: TGTGCCAGCAGCTTAGGAGCAGGGGGCATATCCTATAATTCACCCCTCCACTTT.